This is a list of T cell receptor beta chains from one sample in a study of control samples from healthy donors and cancer patients. The data were produced by immunoSEQ multiplex PCR, yet TCRdb's version contains in-frame clones alone and is incomplete. There are roughly 160,000 clones in the sample; about 94% occur only once, and 14% lies in the top ten. What was sequenced was PBMCs. The source is a man in his fifties or sixties with colorectal cancer. The CDR3 runs from the conserved cysteine through the conserved F or W. D genes are given only for firm matches. Size is omitted from some rows. Given values are once, few, many or a class for expanded clones.

d_gene,v_gene,j_gene,abundance,CDR3aa,CDR3nt
TRBD1,TRBV6-5,TRBJ2-5,NA,CASSYTGTEETQYF,TGTGCCAGCAGTTATACCGGGACAGAAGAGACCCAGTACTTC
NA,TRBV18,TRBJ1-2,NA,CASSPREGNYGYTF,TGTGCCAGCTCACCACGAGAGGGAAACTATGGCTACACCTTC
NA,TRBV5-6,TRBJ2-6,NA,CASSLALGESGANVLTF,TGTGCCAGCAGCTTGGCCCTGGGGGAATCTGGGGCCAACGTCCTGACTTTC
NA,TRBV10-2,TRBJ1-6,NA,CASSDDGNNSPLHF,TGCGCCAGCAGTGATGACGGGAATAATTCACCCCTCCACTTT
TRBD1,TRBV7-9,TRBJ1-3,NA,CASSRGQEINTIYF,TGTGCCAGCTCCCGAGGACAGGAGATCAACACCATATATTTT
NA,TRBV5-1,TRBJ1-4,NA,CASSSGPPQEKLFF,TGCGCCAGCAGCTCCGGGCCGCCCCAAGAAAAACTGTTTTTT
NA,TRBV5-8,TRBJ1-2,NA,CASSLATGLYGYTF,TGTGCCAGCAGCTTGGCTACGGGACTCTATGGCTACACCTTC
NA,TRBV15,TRBJ1-1,NA,CATSRDLWVENTEAFF,TGTGCCACCAGCAGAGATCTCTGGGTGGAGAACACTGAAGCTTTCTTT
TRBD1,TRBV2,TRBJ2-5,few,CASSSGGAETQYF,TGTGCCAGCAGCTCAGGGGGTGCAGAGACCCAGTACTTC
NA,TRBV28,TRBJ2-7,NA,CASSWTDSYEQYF,TGTGCCAGCAGCTGGACGGATTCCTACGAGCAGTACTTC
TRBD1,TRBV5-1,TRBJ2-2,NA,CASSPIGDSYNTGELFF,TGCGCCAGCAGCCCGATAGGGGACAGCTACAACACCGGGGAGCTGTTTTTT
NA,TRBV19,TRBJ2-5,NA,CASSKTPTRQETQYF,TGTGCCAGTAGCAAGACACCGACCCGACAAGAGACCCAGTACTTC
TRBD2,TRBV28,TRBJ2-1,once,CASSSIAGGRWWEQFF,TGTGCCAGCAGTTCGATAGCGGGGGGGCGATGGTGGGAGCAGTTCTTC
NA,TRBV5-1,TRBJ2-4,NA,CASSPGSGKNIQYF,TGCGCCAGCAGCCCCGGGAGCGGAAAAAACATTCAGTACTTC
NA,TRBV27,TRBJ2-5,NA,CASSLGFGETQYF,TGTGCCAGCAGTTTAGGTTTTGGAGAGACCCAGTACTTC
NA,TRBV6-5,TRBJ2-7,NA,CAAARVRTYEQYF,TGTGCGGCAGCGAGGGTGAGAACCTACGAGCAGTACTTC
NA,TRBV5-6,TRBJ1-2,NA,CASSLDRENYGYTF,TGTGCCAGCAGCTTGGACAGGGAGAACTATGGCTACACCTTC
NA,TRBV6-5,TRBJ1-2,NA,CATLVNYGYTF,TGTGCCACCCTGGTTAACTATGGCTACACCTTC
NA,TRBV6-6,TRBJ1-1,NA,CASSRLDGGDTEAFF,TGTGCCAGCAGTCGCCTTGACGGGGGGGACACTGAAGCTTTCTTT
TRBD1,TRBV11-2,TRBJ1-4,NA,CASSFGTGFEKLFF,TGTGCCAGCAGCTTCGGGACAGGGTTTGAAAAACTGTTTTTT
NA,TRBV4-1,TRBJ2-5,NA,CASSQGMAQETQYF,TGCGCCAGCAGCCAGGGGATGGCTCAAGAGACCCAGTACTTC
TRBD2,TRBV6-1,TRBJ2-3,NA,CASSEVLVTGGPADTQYF,TGTGCCAGCAGTGAAGTTTTAGTCACGGGGGGGCCGGCAGATACGCAGTATTTT
NA,TRBV6-2/TRBV6-3,TRBJ2-1,NA,CASSFRDGSSYNEQFF,TGTGCCAGCAGTTTTCGGGACGGAAGCTCCTACAATGAGCAGTTCTTC
TRBD1,TRBV10-3,TRBJ2-6,NA,CAISEVGQGIAGANVLTF,TGTGCCATCAGTGAAGTAGGACAGGGGATCGCTGGGGCCAACGTCCTGACTTTC
NA,TRBV5-4,TRBJ1-1,NA,CASSKDHTEAFF,TGTGCCAGCAGCAAGGACCACACTGAAGCTTTCTTT
NA,TRBV29-1,TRBJ1-1,NA,CSVETLINSEAFF,TGCAGCGTTGAAACCCTGATTAACTCTGAAGCTTTCTTT
TRBD2,TRBV28,TRBJ2-2,NA,CASSSAGANTGELFF,TGTGCCAGCAGTTCGGCGGGGGCGAACACCGGGGAGCTGTTTTTT
TRBD2,TRBV11-2,TRBJ2-1,NA,CASSPRTSGGVYNEQFF,TGTGCCAGCAGCCCGCGGACTAGCGGGGGGGTTTACAATGAGCAGTTCTTC
NA,TRBV5-6,TRBJ2-2,once,CASSLSGEAGELFF,TGTGCCAGCAGCTTGTCGGGGGAGGCCGGGGAGCTGTTTTTT
TRBD2,TRBV7-6,TRBJ2-5,NA,CASSPLAGTWETQYF,TGTGCCAGCAGCCCCCTAGCGGGGACGTGGGAGACCCAGTACTTC